This TCR beta chain derives from a study of blood T cell repertoires in COVID-19 (dated by TCRdb to the early 2020s). Describing the broader study: Samples covering the acute and convalescent phases of COVID-19 were provided by collaborators in the United States, Italy and Spain. The material from the prospective study consisted of cDNA or gDNA derived from T cells, B-cell-depleted T cells, or PBMCs. Deeply sampled blood TCRbeta repertoires from subjects exposed to, actively infected with, or recovered from COVID-19 were included in the dataset. The repertoires were released in a freely available public database meant as a resource for research on the immune response to SARS-CoV-2. Samples were obtained from the ongoing ImmuneRACE study (first 160 participants) and from some 1,300 subjects provided by 6 global collaborators. Sample metadata almost always included a de-identified subject ID, COVID-19 status, age in years and sex. Where available, HLA class I and class II types were obtained from metadata supplied by the sample provider rather than from assay-based typing. Findings and caveats that apply to the study as a whole: Clinical and demographic metadata were provided uncurated, with the amount varying by source and participant.

The immunoSEQ Assay, a bias-controlled multiplex PCR, was used to amplify TCRbeta CDR3 regions from genomic DNA. On the study's bioinformatics: The number of nucleated cells in each sample was estimated by amplification of reference gene primers within the assay. To quantify the absolute abundance of each unique TCRbeta CDR3 rearrangement, sequence reads were collapsed and filtered. For each sample, productive Simpson clonality was calculated as the square root of Simpson's diversity index across productive rearrangements. This immuneACCESS table, as held by TCRdb, lists in-frame sequences with V and J called but not all clones. Of the missing ones, under half trace to an unresolved V gene in checked studies; the others have no known cause. V and J calls and clone size are given by that table; D and trimming were obtained from the DNA. In this sample the table shows approximately 100,000 clones, around 84% of which occur a single time. Clones ranked in the top ten supply 17% of the sample.

A note on this clone: The antigen it recognizes is unknown. Base qualities were left out, and no much larger clone turns up one base away.

Each collaborating institution followed its own protocols to collect whole blood in K2EDTA tubes. For TCRbeta analysis, collaborator samples were shipped as frozen whole blood, as isolated PBMCs, or as DNA extracted from either sample type. This TCR came from a woman in her sixties with acute or convalescent COVID-19. The sample taken for sequencing was peripheral blood.

The CDR3 region reads CASSPQRGIRDSGNTIYF. The nucleotides are TGTGCCAGCTCACCCCAAAGAGGTATCCGGGATTCTGGAAACACCATATATTTT. The V and J genes are TRBV18 and TRBJ1-3, with no confident D gene call. The V end loses 3 bases and the J end loses 1 base, and a stretch of 19 bases separates them. CDR1 is given as KGHSH and CDR2 as LQKENI, both from the germline V gene. The CDR3 runs 18 residues from the cysteine to the phenylalanine. The entry retains the CDR3 DNA only, 54 bases that are in frame from base 1.